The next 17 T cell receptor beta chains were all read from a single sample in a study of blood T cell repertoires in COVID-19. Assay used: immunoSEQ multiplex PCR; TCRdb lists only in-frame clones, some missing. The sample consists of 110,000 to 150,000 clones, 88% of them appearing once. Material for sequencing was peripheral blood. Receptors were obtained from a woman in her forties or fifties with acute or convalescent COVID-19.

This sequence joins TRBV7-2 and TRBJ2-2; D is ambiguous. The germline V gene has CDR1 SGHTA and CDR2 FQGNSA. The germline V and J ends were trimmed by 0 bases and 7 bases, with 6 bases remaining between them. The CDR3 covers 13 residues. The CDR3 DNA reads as TGTGCCAGCAGCTTAGCCACAATCGGGGAGCTGTTTTTT. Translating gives CASSLATIGELFF.

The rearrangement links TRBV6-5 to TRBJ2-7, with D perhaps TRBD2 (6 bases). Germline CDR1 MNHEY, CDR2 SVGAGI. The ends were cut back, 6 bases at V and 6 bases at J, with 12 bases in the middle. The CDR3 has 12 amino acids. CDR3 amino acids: CASREGASEQYF. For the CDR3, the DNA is TGTGCCAGCAGGGAGGGAGCCAGCGAGCAGTACTTC.

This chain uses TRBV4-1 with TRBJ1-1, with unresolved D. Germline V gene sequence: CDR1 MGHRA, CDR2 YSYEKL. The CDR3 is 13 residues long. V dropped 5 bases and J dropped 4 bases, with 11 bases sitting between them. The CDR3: CASSWEWSTEAFF. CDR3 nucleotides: TGCGCCAGCAGCTGGGAGTGGAGCACTGAAGCTTTCTTT.

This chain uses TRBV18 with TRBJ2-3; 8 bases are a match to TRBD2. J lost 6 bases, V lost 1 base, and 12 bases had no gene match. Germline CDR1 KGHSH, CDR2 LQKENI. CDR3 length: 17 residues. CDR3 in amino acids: CASSPRLAGGGRDTQYF. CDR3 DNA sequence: TGTGCCAGCTCACCACGCCTAGCGGGCGGGGGCCGGGATACGCAGTATTTT.

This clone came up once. The CDR3 is CASSEVPSGRGGTQYF. CDR3 in DNA: TGCGCCAGCAGTGAGGTTCCTAGCGGGAGGGGAGGGACGCAGTATTTT. The rearrangement joins TRBV10-2 to TRBJ2-3; the match to TRBD2 covers 12 bases. Trimming cost V 2 bases and J 9 bases; bases outside gene matches: 9. Germline V gene data show CDR1 as WSHSY and CDR2 as SAAADI. The CDR3 runs 16 residues.

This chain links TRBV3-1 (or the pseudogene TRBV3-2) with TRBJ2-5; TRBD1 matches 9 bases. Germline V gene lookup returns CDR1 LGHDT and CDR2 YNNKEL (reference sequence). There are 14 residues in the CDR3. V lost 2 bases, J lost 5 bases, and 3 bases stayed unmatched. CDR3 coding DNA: TGTGCCAGCAGCCAAACAGGGGGCTGGGAGACCCAGTACTTC. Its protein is CASSQTGGWETQYF.

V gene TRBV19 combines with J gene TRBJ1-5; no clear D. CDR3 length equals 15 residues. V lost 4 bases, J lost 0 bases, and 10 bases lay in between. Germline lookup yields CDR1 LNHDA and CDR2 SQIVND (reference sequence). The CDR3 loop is CASSTGLISNQPQHF. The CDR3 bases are TGTGCCAGTAGTACCGGACTGATTAGCAATCAGCCCCAGCATTTT.

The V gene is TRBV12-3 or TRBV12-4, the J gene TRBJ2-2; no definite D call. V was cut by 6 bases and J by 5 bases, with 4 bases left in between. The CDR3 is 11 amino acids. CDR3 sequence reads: CASSRTGELFF. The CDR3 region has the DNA TGTGCCAGCAGCCGGACCGGGGAGCTGTTTTTT.

CDR3 in amino acids: CASSIGTGEGQPQHF. The CDR3 bases are TGTGCCAGTAGTATCGGGACAGGGGAAGGACAGCCCCAGCATTTT. J is TRBJ1-5 and V is TRBV19, with 10 bases matching TRBD1. CDR3 length equals 15 residues. The germline CDR1 and CDR2 sequences are LNHDA and SQIVND (reference sequence). V shed 3 bases and J 7 bases; nucleotides not matched to a gene: 6.

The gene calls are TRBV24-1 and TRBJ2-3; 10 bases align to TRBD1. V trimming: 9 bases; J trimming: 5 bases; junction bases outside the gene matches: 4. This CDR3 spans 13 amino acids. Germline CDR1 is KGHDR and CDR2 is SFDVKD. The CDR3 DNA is TGTGCCACCCATGGGACAGGGGAAGATACGCAGTATTTT. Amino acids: CATHGTGEDTQYF.

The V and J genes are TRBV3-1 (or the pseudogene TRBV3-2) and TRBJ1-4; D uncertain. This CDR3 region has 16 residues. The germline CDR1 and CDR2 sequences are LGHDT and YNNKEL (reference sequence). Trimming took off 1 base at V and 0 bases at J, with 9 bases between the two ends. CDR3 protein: CASSQAYSATNEKLFF. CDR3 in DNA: TGTGCCAGCAGCCAAGCCTATAGCGCAACTAATGAAAAACTGTTTTTT.

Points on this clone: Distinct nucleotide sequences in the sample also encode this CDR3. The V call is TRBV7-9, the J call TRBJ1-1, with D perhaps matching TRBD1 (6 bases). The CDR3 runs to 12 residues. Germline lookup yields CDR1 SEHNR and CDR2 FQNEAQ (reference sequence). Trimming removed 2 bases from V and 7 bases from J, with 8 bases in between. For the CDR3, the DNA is TGTGCCAGCAGCTTACAAGGGGGTGAAGCTTTCTTT. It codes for CASSLQGGEAFF.

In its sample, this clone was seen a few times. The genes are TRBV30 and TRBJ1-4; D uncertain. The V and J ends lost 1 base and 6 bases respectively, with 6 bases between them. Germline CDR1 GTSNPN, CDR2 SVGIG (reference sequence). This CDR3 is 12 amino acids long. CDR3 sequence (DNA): TGTGCCTGGAGTGAAACAGATGAAAAACTGTTTTTT. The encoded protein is CAWSETDEKLFF.

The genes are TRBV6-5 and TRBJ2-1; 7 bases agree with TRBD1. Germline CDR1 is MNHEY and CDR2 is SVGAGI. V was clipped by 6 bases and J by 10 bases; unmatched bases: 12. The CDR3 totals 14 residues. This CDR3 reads CASRGTARGLEQFF. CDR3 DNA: TGTGCCAGCAGAGGGACAGCGAGGGGATTAGAGCAGTTCTTC.

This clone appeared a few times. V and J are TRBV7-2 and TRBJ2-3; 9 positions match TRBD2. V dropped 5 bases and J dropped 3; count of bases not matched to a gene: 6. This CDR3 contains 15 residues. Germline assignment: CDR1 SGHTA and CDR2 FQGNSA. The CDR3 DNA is TGTGCCAGCAGCCGGAGCGGGGGGAGGACAGATACGCAGTATTTT. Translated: CASSRSGGRTDTQYF. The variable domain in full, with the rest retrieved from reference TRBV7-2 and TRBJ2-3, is GAGVSQSPSNKVTEKGKDVELRCDPISGHTALYWYRQSLGQGLEFLIYFQGNSAPDKSGLPSDRFSAERTGGSVSTLTIQRTQQEDSAVYLCASSRSGGRTDTQYFGPGTRLTVL.

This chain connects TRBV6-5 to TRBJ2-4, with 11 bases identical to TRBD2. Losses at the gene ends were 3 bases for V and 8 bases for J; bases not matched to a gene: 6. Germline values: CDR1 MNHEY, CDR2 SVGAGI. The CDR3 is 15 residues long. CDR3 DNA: TGTGCCAGCAGTTATAGCGGGAGGGCAATAGACATTCAGTACTTC. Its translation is CASSYSGRAIDIQYF.

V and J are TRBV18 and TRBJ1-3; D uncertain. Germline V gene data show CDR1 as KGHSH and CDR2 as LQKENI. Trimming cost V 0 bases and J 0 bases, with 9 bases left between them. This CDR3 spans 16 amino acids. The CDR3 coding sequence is TGTGCCAGCTCACCACCTGCGGGAAGCTCTGGAAACACCATATATTTT. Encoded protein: CASSPPAGSSGNTIYF.